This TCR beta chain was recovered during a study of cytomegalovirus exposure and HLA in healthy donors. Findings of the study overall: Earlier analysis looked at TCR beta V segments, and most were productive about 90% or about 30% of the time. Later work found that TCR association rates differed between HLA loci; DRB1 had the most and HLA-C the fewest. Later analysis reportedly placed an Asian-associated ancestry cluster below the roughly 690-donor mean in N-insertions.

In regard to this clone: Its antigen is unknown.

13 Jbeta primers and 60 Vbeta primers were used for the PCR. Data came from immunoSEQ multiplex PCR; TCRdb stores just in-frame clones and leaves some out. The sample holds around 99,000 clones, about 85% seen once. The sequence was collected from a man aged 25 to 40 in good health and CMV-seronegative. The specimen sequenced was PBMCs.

The CDR3 here is CASVDRTTYNQPQHF. The CDR3 DNA is TGTGCCAGCGTCGACAGAACGACCTATAATCAGCCCCAGCATTTT. The chain employs TRBV11-1 and TRBJ1-5, with a tentative D call TRBD1 (5 bases). From germline, CDR1 is SGHAT and CDR2 FQDESV (reference sequence). The ends were cut back, 8 bases at V and 4 bases at J, with 18 bases in the middle. The CDR3 runs 15 residues. The full variable domain, with the rest looked up from reference TRBV11-1 and TRBJ1-5, is EAEVAQSPRYKITEKSQAVAFWCDPISGHATLYWYRQILGQGPELLVQFQDESVVDDSQLPKDRFSAERLKGVDSTLKIQPAELGDSAMYLCASVDRTTYNQPQHFGDGTRLSIL.